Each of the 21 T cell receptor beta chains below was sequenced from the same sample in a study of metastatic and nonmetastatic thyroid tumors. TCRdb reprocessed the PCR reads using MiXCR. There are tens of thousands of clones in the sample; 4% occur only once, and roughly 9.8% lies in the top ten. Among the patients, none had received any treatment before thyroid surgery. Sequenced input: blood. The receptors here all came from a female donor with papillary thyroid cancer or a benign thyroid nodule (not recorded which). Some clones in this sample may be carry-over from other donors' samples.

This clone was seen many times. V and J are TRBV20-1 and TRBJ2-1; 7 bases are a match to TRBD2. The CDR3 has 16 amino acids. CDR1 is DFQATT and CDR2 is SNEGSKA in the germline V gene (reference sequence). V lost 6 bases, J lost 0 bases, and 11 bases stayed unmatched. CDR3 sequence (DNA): TGCAGTGCCCGAGGGACTACAATAAGCTCCTACAATGAGCAGTTCTTC. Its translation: CSARGTTISSYNEQFF.

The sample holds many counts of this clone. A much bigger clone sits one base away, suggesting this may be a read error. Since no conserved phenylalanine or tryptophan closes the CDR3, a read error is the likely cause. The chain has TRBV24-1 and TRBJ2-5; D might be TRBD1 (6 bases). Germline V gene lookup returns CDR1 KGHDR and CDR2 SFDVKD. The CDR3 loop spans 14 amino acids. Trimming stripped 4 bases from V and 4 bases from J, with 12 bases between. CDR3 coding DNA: TGTGCCACCAGTGACCGCGACAGGCGAGAGACCCAGTACCTC. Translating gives CATSDRDRRETQYL.

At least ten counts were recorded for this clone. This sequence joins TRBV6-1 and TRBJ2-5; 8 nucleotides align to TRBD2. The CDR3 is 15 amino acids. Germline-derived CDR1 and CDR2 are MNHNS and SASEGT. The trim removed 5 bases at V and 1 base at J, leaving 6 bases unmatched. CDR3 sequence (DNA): TGTGCCAGCAGTCGGGGGGGGAAGCGCCAAGAGACCCAGTACTTC. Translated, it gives CASSRGGKRQETQYF.

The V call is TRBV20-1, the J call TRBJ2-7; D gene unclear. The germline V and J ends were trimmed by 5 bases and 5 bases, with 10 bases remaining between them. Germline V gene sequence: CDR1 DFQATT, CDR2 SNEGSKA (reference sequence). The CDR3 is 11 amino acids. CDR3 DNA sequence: TGCAGTGCTCCGTATCTCCACGAGCAGTACTTC. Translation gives CSAPYLHEQYF.

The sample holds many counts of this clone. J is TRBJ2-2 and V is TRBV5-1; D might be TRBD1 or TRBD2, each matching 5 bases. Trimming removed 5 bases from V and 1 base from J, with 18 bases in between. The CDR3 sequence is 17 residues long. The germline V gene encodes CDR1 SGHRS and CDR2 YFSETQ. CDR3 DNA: TGCGCCAGCAGACCGCAAGCCGGGACGGAGAACACCGGGGAGCTGTTTTTT. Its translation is CASRPQAGTENTGELFF.

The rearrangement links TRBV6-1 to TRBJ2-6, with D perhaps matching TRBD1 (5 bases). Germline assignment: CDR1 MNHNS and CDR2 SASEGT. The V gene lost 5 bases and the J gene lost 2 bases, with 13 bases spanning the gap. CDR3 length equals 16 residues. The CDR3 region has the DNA TGTGCCAGCAGTAACTTCCAGGGAACTGGGGCCAACGTCCTGACTTTC. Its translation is CASSNFQGTGANVLTF.

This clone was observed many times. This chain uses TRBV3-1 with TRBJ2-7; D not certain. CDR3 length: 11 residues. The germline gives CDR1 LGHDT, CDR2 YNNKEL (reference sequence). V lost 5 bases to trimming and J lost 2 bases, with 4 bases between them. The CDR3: CASSTPYEQYF. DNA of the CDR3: TGTGCCAGCAGCACCCCCTACGAGCAGTACTTC.

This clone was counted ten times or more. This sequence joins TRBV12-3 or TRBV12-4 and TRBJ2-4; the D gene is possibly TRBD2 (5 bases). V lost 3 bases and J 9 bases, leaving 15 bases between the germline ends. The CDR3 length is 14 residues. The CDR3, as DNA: TGTGCCAGCAGTTTGATCGGGATGGTTGGCATTCAGTACTTC. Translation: CASSLIGMVGIQYF.

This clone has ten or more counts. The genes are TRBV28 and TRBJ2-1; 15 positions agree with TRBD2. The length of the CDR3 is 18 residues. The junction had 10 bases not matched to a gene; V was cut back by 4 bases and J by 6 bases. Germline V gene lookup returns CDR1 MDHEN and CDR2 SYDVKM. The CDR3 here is CASSSPGLAGGSFNEQFF. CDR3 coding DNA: TGTGCCAGCAGTTCCCCGGGACTAGCGGGAGGCAGTTTCAATGAGCAGTTCTTC.

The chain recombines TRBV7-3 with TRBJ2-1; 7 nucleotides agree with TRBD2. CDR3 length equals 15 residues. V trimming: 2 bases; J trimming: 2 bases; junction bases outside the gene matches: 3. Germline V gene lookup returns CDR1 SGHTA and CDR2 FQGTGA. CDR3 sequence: CASSLVGGAYNEQFF. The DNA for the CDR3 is TGTGCCAGCAGCTTAGTTGGGGGGGCCTACAATGAGCAGTTCTTC.

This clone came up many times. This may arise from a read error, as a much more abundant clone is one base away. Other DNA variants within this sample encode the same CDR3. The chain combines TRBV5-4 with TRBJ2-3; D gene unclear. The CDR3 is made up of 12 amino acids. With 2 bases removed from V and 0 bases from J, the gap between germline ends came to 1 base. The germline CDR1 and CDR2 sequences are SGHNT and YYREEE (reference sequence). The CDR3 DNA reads TGTGCCAGCAGCTTAAGCACAGATACGCAGTATTTT. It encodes CASSLSTDTQYF.

The CDR3 region has the DNA TGTGCCACCGCCGACAGGGGAAGCTCCTACGAGCAGTACTTC. Protein sequence: CATADRGSSYEQYF. V and J are TRBV6-1 and TRBJ2-7; 8 bases are shared with TRBD1. The CDR3 extends over 14 amino acids. After removal of 10 bases from V and 0 bases from J, the junction contained 8 bases not matched to a gene. Germline-derived CDR1 and CDR2 are MNHNS and SASEGT.

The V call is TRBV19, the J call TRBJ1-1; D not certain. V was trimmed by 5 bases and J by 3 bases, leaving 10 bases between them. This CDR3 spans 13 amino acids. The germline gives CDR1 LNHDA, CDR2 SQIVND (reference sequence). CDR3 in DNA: TGTGCCAGTAGTTCGACTGAGGACACTGAAGCTTTCTTT. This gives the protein CASSSTEDTEAFF.

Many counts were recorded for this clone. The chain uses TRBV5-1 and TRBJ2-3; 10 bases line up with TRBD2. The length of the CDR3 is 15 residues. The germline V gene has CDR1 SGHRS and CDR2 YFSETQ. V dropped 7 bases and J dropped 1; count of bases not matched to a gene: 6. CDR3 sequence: CASDPSGSGTDTQYF. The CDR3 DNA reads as TGCGCCAGCGACCCTAGCGGGAGCGGCACAGATACGCAGTATTTT.

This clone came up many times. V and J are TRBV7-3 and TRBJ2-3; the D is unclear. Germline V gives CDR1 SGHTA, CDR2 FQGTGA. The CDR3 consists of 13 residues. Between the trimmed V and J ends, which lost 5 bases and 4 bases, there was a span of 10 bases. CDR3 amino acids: CASSIDRPDTQYF. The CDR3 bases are TGTGCCAGCAGCATTGATCGGCCAGATACGCAGTATTTT. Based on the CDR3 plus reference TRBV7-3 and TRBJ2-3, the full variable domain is GAGVSQTPSNKVTEKGKYVELRCDPISGHTALYWYRQSLGQGPEFLIYFQGTGAADDSGLPNDRFFAVRPEGSVSTLKIQRTERGDSAVYLCASSIDRPDTQYFGPGTRLTVL.

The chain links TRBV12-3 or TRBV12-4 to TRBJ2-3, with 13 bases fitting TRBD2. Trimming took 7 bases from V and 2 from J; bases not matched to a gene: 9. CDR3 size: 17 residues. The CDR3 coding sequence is TGTGCCAGCACCTGGACTAGCGGGAGTGGCCTCACAGATACGCAGTATTTT. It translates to CASTWTSGSGLTDTQYF.

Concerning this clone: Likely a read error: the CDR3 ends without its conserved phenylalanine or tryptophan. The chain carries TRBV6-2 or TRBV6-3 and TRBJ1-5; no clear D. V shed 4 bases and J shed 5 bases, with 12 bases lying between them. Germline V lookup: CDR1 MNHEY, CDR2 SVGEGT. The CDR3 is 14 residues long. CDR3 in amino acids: CASSSWSDHQPQHI. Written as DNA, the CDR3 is TGTGCCAGCAGTTCGTGGTCAGATCATCAGCCCCAGCATATT.

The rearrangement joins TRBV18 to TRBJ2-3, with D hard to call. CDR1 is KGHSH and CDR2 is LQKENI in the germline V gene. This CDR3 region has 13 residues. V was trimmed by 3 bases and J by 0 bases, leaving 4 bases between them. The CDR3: CASSPASTDTQYF. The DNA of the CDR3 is TGTGCCAGCTCACCCGCGAGCACAGATACGCAGTATTTT.

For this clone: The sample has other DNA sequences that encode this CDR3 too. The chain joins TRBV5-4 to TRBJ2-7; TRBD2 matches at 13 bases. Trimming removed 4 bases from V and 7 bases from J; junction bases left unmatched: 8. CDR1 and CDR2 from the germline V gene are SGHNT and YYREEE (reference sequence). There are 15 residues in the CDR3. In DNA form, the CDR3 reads TGTGCCAGCAGCGGCGGACTAGCGGGAGCCGGGGAGCAGTACTTC. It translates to CASSGGLAGAGEQYF.

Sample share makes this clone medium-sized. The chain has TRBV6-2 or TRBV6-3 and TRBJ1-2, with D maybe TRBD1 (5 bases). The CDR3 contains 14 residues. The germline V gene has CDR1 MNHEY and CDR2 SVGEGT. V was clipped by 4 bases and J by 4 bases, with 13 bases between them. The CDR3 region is CASSFSDSSYGYTF. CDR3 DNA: TGTGCCAGCAGTTTTTCCGACAGCTCCTATGGCTACACCTTC.

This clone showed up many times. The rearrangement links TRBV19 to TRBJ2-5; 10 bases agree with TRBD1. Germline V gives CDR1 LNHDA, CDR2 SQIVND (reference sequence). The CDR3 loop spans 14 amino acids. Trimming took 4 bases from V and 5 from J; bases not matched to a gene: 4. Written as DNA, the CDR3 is TGTGCCAGTAGTACGACAGGGGGCCTCGAGACCCAGTACTTC. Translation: CASSTTGGLETQYF.